These T cell receptor beta chains were read from a single sample in a study of shared clonotypes between healthy human individuals. The repertoire was sequenced with immunoSEQ multiplex PCR; TCRdb's copy has only in-frame clones and lacks some. Seen here are 2 million to 3 million clones, around 94% observed once, and the top ten hold around 0.14%. Sequencing was done on a sample of naive CD4+ T cells sorted from blood. The source is a man between 18 and 35 years old in good health. The CDR3 runs from the conserved cysteine through the conserved F or W. Fields, in order: D gene, CDR3 length, J gene, V gene, clone size, CDR3 DNA, CDR3 protein. The D gene is left open where the match is weak. A row's size may be missing; if present it is once, few, many or a size class.

d_gene: -; len: 16; j_gene: TRBJ2-7; v_gene: TRBV21-1; abundance: -; CDR3nt: TGTGCCAGCAGCGGACGCCGACCGGGACACACCTACGAGCAGTACTTC; CDR3aa: CASSGRRPGHTYEQYF
d_gene: -; len: 14; j_gene: TRBJ2-5; v_gene: TRBV9; abundance: -; CDR3nt: TGTGCCAGCAGCGTAGGTTATGGGGGAGAGACCCAGTACTTC; CDR3aa: CASSVGYGGETQYF
d_gene: -; len: 15; j_gene: TRBJ2-3; v_gene: TRBV5-1; abundance: once; CDR3nt: TGCGCCAGCAGCTTGGAGGGGGGATTCACAGATACGCAGTATTTT; CDR3aa: CASSLEGGFTDTQYF
d_gene: -; len: 12; j_gene: TRBJ2-3; v_gene: TRBV30; abundance: -; CDR3nt: TGTGCCGCAAATGGGGTAGGAGATACGCAGTATTTT; CDR3aa: CAANGVGDTQYF
d_gene: -; len: 15; j_gene: TRBJ1-5; v_gene: TRBV5-8; abundance: -; CDR3nt: TGTGCCAGCAACATTGATGCGGCAGGTTATCAGCCCCAGCATTTT; CDR3aa: CASNIDAAGYQPQHF
d_gene: -; len: 15; j_gene: TRBJ2-7; v_gene: TRBV11-1; abundance: -; CDR3nt: TGTGCCAGCAGCTCATTCGGGCAGGGCTCCTACGAGCAGTACTTC; CDR3aa: CASSSFGQGSYEQYF
d_gene: -; len: 14; j_gene: TRBJ1-5; v_gene: TRBV10-3; abundance: -; CDR3nt: TGTGCCATCAGTGAGAGTCTGGGCAATCAGCCCCAGCATTTT; CDR3aa: CAISESLGNQPQHF
d_gene: -; len: 18; j_gene: TRBJ2-2; v_gene: TRBV4-2; abundance: once; CDR3nt: TGTGCCAGCAGCCCGCCGGAGGTCGGTACTTTAGGTTCCGGGGAGCTGTTTTTT; CDR3aa: CASSPPEVGTLGSGELFF
d_gene: -; len: 13; j_gene: TRBJ1-1; v_gene: TRBV19; abundance: -; CDR3nt: TGTGCCAGTAGTATTGGGGAGGACACTGAAGCTTTCTTT; CDR3aa: CASSIGEDTEAFF
d_gene: -; len: 14; j_gene: TRBJ1-5; v_gene: TRBV7-3; abundance: -; CDR3nt: TGTGCCAGCAGCTCCCGACAGGCCGATCAGCCCCAGCATTTT; CDR3aa: CASSSRQADQPQHF
d_gene: -; len: 17; j_gene: TRBJ1-3; v_gene: TRBV5-4; abundance: -; CDR3nt: TGTGCCAGCAGCCCGGCCCCGGGACAATCGACTGGAAACACCATATATTTT; CDR3aa: CASSPAPGQSTGNTIYF
d_gene: -; len: 15; j_gene: TRBJ1-2; v_gene: TRBV5-6; abundance: once; CDR3nt: TGTGCCAGCACCGGTTTAGGACAGTCTGACTATGGCTACACCTTC; CDR3aa: CASTGLGQSDYGYTF
d_gene: TRBD1; len: 18; j_gene: TRBJ2-1; v_gene: TRBV10-3; abundance: -; CDR3nt: TGTGCCATCAGTGTCGGGACAGGTACCTTAAGCTCCTACAATGAGCAGTTCTTC; CDR3aa: CAISVGTGTLSSYNEQFF
d_gene: TRBD1; len: 13; j_gene: TRBJ1-2; v_gene: TRBV7-9; abundance: -; CDR3nt: TGTGCCAGCAGCTGGGGACAGGCCTATGGCTACACCTTC; CDR3aa: CASSWGQAYGYTF
d_gene: -; len: 16; j_gene: TRBJ1-6; v_gene: TRBV2; abundance: -; CDR3nt: TGTGCCAGCAGTGAGGGGGGCGGACGGTTGAATTCACCCCTCCACTTT; CDR3aa: CASSEGGGRLNSPLHF
d_gene: -; len: 14; j_gene: TRBJ2-3; v_gene: TRBV7-2; abundance: -; CDR3nt: TGTGCCAGCAGCTTAGAGGTTAGCGCAGATACGCAGTATTTT; CDR3aa: CASSLEVSADTQYF
d_gene: -; len: 13; j_gene: TRBJ2-3; v_gene: TRBV30; abundance: -; CDR3nt: TGTGCCTGGAGCATTAGACAGCCAGATACGCAGTATTTT; CDR3aa: CAWSIRQPDTQYF
d_gene: TRBD1; len: 14; j_gene: TRBJ1-6; v_gene: TRBV6-1; abundance: -; CDR3nt: TGTGCCAGCAGTGAGACAGGGTATAATTCACCCCTCCACTTT; CDR3aa: CASSETGYNSPLHF
d_gene: TRBD1; len: 14; j_gene: TRBJ1-1; v_gene: TRBV5-1; abundance: few; CDR3nt: TGCGCCAGCAGCTCAGGGGGAGTAGGGACTGAAGCTTTCTTT; CDR3aa: CASSSGGVGTEAFF
d_gene: -; len: 13; j_gene: TRBJ1-5; v_gene: TRBV2; abundance: once; CDR3nt: TGTGCCAGCAGGGAGGGACCCAACCAGCCCCAGCATTTT; CDR3aa: CASREGPNQPQHF
d_gene: TRBD1; len: 15; j_gene: TRBJ1-4; v_gene: TRBV9; abundance: -; CDR3nt: TGTGCCAGCAGTGACGGGACAGCCATTAATGAAAAACTGTTTTTT; CDR3aa: CASSDGTAINEKLFF
d_gene: -; len: 14; j_gene: TRBJ1-2; v_gene: TRBV5-8; abundance: -; CDR3nt: TGTGCCAGCAGCCCCCGGGCGAGGGGCTATGGCTACACCTTC; CDR3aa: CASSPRARGYGYTF
d_gene: TRBD1; len: 15; j_gene: TRBJ1-6; v_gene: TRBV5-6; abundance: -; CDR3nt: TGTGCCAGCAGCTTGGAACAGGGGTGGAATTCACCCCTCCACTTT; CDR3aa: CASSLEQGWNSPLHF
d_gene: -; len: 17; j_gene: TRBJ2-1; v_gene: TRBV30; abundance: -; CDR3nt: TGTGCCTGGAGCCATGGCTACACGACCTCTTCCTACAATGAGCAGTTCTTC; CDR3aa: CAWSHGYTTSSYNEQFF
d_gene: -; len: 12; j_gene: TRBJ1-2; v_gene: TRBV6-5; abundance: -; CDR3nt: TGTGCCAGCACTAGGGGGGACTATGGCTACACCTTC; CDR3aa: CASTRGDYGYTF
d_gene: TRBD1; len: 16; j_gene: TRBJ1-4; v_gene: TRBV4-1; abundance: few; CDR3nt: TGCGCCAGCAGCCGGGGACAGGGAACAACTAATGAAAAACTGTTTTTT; CDR3aa: CASSRGQGTTNEKLFF
d_gene: TRBD2; len: 15; j_gene: TRBJ2-7; v_gene: TRBV7-6; abundance: -; CDR3nt: TGTGCCAGCAGCTCGGGACTAGCGGGAGTTTGGGAGCAGTACTTC; CDR3aa: CASSSGLAGVWEQYF
d_gene: -; len: 13; j_gene: TRBJ1-5; v_gene: TRBV6-6; abundance: -; CDR3nt: TGTGCCAGCAGTTCGGACAGATATCAGCCCCAGCATTTT; CDR3aa: CASSSDRYQPQHF
d_gene: TRBD1; len: 13; j_gene: TRBJ1-2; v_gene: TRBV30; abundance: -; CDR3nt: TGTGCCTGCACGAGGGGAACAGGGGCTGGCTACACCTTC; CDR3aa: CACTRGTGAGYTF
d_gene: -; len: 13; j_gene: TRBJ2-1; v_gene: TRBV7-2; abundance: -; CDR3nt: TGTGCCAGCAGCAGAGGACGTATCAATGAGCAGTTCTTC; CDR3aa: CASSRGRINEQFF
d_gene: TRBD2; len: 16; j_gene: TRBJ2-5; v_gene: TRBV30; abundance: -; CDR3nt: TGTGCCTGGAGTGGTGGTTATGGCGGGAGCGGGGAGACCCAGTACTTC; CDR3aa: CAWSGGYGGSGETQYF
d_gene: TRBD1; len: 16; j_gene: TRBJ2-5; v_gene: TRBV15; abundance: -; CDR3nt: TGTGCCACCAGCAGAGGGACAGGGACGGGAAAAGAGACCCAGTACTTC; CDR3aa: CATSRGTGTGKETQYF
d_gene: TRBD2; len: 17; j_gene: TRBJ2-7; v_gene: TRBV5-1; abundance: -; CDR3nt: TGCGCCAGCAGCTTTGGAATTACTAGCGAGAGCTCCTACGAGCAGTACTTC; CDR3aa: CASSFGITSESSYEQYF
d_gene: -; len: 13; j_gene: TRBJ1-1; v_gene: TRBV10-3; abundance: -; CDR3nt: TGTGCCATCAGCCGAGACACGAACACTGAAGCTTTCTTT; CDR3aa: CAISRDTNTEAFF
d_gene: -; len: 13; j_gene: TRBJ1-1; v_gene: TRBV6-5; abundance: -; CDR3nt: TGTGCCAGCAGCGCCCCAAAAAACACTGAAGCTTTCTTT; CDR3aa: CASSAPKNTEAFF
d_gene: TRBD1; len: 15; j_gene: TRBJ2-7; v_gene: TRBV7-2; abundance: once; CDR3nt: TGTGCCAGCAGCTCCCGACAGGGGAGTGCCAACGAGCAGTACTTC; CDR3aa: CASSSRQGSANEQYF